This TCR beta chain was captured by sequencing in a study of tumour-infiltrating T cells in Burkitt lymphoma. Study summary: Repertoire clonality predicted overall and progression-free survival.

The CDR3 extends over 18 amino acids. CDR1 ENHRY and CDR2 SYGVKD come from the germline V gene. V trimming: 3 bases; J trimming: 1 base; junction bases outside the gene matches: 10. Produced via immunoSEQ multiplex PCR; TCRdb's table is partial and in-frame only. The table includes about 13,000 clones, about 85% detected once. This chain joins TRBV10-3 and TRBJ2-1; 9 nucleotides agree with TRBD1. This receptor was taken from a human donor with diffuse large B-cell lymphoma. Input material: tumor tissue. DNA of the CDR3: TGTGCCATCAGTGATCTAGGACAGGGGTGGGTATCCTACAATGAGCAGTTCTTC. As protein: CAISDLGQGWVSYNEQFF.